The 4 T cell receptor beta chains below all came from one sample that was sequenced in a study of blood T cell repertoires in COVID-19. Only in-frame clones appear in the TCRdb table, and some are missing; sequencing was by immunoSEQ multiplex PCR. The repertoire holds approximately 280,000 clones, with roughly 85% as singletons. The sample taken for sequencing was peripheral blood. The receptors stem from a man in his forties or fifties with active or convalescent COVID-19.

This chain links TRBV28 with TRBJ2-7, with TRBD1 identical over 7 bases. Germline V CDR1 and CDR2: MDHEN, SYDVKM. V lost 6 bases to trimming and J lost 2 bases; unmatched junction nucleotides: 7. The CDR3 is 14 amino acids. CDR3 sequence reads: CASRDPGQPYEQYF. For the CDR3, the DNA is TGTGCCAGCAGGGATCCGGGACAGCCCTACGAGCAGTACTTC.

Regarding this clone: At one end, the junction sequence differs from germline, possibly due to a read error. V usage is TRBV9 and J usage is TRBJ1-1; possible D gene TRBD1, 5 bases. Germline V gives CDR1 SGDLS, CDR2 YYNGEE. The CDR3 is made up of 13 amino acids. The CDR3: CASSVAGNAEAFF. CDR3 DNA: TGTGCCAGCAGCGTGGCAGGGAACGCTGAAGCTTTCTTT.

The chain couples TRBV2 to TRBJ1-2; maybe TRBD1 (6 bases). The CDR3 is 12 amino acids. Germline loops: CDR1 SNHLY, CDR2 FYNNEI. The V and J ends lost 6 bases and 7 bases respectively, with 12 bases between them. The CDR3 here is CASRKGGLGYTF. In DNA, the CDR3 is TGTGCCAGCAGAAAGGGGGGGCTTGGCTACACCTTC.

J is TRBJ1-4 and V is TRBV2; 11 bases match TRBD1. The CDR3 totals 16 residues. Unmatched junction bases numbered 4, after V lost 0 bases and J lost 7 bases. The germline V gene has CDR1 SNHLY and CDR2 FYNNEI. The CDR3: CASSEARTGGREKLFF. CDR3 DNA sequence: TGTGCCAGCAGTGAAGCCCGGACAGGGGGCCGTGAAAAACTGTTTTTT.